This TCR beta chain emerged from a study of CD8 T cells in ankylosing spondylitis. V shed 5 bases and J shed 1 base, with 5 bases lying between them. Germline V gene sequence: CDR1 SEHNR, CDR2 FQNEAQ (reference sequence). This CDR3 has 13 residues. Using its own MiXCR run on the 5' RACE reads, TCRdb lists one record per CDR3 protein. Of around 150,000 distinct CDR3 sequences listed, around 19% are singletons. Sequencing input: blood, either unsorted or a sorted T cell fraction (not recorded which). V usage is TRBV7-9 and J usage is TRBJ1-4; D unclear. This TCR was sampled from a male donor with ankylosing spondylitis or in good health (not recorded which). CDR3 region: CASSVGTNEKLFF. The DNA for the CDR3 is TGTGCCAGCAGCGTGGGAACTAATGAAAAACTGTTTTTT.